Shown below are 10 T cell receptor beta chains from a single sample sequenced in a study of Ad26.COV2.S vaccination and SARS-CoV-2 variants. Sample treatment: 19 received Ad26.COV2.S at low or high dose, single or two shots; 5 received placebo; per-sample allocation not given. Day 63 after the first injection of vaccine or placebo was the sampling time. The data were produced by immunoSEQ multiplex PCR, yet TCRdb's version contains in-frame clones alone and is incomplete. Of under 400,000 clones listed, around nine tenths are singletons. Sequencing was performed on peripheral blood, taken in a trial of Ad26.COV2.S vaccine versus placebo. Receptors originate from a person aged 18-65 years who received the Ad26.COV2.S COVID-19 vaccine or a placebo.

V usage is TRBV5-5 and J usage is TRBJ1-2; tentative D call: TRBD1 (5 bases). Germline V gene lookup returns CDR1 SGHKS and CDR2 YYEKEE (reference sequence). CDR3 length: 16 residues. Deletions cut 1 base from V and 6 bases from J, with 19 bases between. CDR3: CASSLTYGRTGDGYTF. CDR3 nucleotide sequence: TGTGCCAGCAGCTTGACCTACGGACGGACGGGGGATGGCTACACCTTC. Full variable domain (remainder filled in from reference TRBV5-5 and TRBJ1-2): DAGVTQSPTHLIKTRGQQVTLRCSPISGHKSVSWYQQVLGQGPQFIFQYYEKEERGRGNFPDRFSARQFPNYSSELNVNALLLGDSALYLCASSLTYGRTGDGYTFGSGTRLTVV.

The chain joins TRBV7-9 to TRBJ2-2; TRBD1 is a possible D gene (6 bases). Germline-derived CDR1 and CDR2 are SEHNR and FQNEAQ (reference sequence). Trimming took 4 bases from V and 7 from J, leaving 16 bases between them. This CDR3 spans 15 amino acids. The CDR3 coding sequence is TGTGCCAGCAGCTCTTTAACAGGGTTTAACGGGGAGCTGTTTTTT. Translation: CASSSLTGFNGELFF.

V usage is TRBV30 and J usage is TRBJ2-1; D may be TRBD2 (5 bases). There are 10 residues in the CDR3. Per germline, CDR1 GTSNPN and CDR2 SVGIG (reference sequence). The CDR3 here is CLRTADEQFF. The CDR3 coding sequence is TGTTTAAGGACTGCTGATGAGCAGTTCTTC.

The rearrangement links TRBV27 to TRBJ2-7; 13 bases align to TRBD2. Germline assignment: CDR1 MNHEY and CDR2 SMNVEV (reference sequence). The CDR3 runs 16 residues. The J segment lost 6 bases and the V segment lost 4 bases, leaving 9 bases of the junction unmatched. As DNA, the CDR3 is TGTGCCAGCAGTTCCCCACCCGGGACTAGCGGGGTCGAGCAGTACTTC. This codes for CASSSPPGTSGVEQYF.

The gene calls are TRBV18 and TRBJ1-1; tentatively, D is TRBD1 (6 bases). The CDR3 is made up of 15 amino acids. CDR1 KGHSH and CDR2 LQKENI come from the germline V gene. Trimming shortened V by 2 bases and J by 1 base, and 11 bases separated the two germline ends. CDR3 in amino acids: CASSPSGQQNTEAFF. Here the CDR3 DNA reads TGTGCCAGCTCACCATCGGGACAACAGAACACTGAAGCTTTCTTT. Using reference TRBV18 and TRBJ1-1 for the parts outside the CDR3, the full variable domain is NAGVMQNPRHLVRRRGQEARLRCSPMKGHSHVYWYRQLPEEGLKFMVYLQKENIIDESGMPKERFSAEFPKEGPSILRIQQVVRGDSAAYFCASSPSGQQNTEAFFGQGTRLTVV.

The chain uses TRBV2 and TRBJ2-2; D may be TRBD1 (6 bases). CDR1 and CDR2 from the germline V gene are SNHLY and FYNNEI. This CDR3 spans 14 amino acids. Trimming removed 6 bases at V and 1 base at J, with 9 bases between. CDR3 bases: TGTGCCAGCAGATGGACAGTGAACACCGGGGAGCTGTTTTTT. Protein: CASRWTVNTGELFF. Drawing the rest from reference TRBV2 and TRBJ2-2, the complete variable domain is EPEVTQTPSHQVTQMGQEVILRCVPISNHLYFYWYRQILGQKVEFLVSFYNNEISEKSEIFDDQFSVERPDGSNFTLKIRSTKLEDSAMYFCASRWTVNTGELFFGEGSRLTVL.

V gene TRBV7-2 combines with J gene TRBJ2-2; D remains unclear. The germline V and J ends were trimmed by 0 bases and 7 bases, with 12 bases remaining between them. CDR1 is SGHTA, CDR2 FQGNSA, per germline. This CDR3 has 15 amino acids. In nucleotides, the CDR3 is TGTGCCAGCAGCTTAGCCGAACAGATTTACGGGGAGCTGTTTTTT. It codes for CASSLAEQIYGELFF.

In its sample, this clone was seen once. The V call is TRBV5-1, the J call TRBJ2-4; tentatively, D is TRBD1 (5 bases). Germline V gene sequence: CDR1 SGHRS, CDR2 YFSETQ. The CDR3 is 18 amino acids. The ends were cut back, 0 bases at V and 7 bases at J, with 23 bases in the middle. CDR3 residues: CASSLVPLSGLLGNIQYF. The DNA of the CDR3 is TGCGCCAGCAGCTTGGTCCCCCTTTCAGGGCTTCTTGGCAACATTCAGTACTTC.

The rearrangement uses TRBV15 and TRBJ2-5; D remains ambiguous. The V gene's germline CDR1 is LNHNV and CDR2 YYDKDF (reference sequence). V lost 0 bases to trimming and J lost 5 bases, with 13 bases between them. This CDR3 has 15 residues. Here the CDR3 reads CATSRDLGRWETQYF. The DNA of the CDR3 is TGTGCCACCAGCAGAGATCTAGGACGGTGGGAGACCCAGTACTTC.

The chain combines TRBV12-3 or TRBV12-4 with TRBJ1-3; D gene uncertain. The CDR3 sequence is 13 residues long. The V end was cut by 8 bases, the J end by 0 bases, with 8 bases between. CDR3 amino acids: CASCSLSGNTIYF. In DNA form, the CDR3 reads TGTGCCAGCTGTAGCCTCTCTGGAAACACCATATATTTT.